Sequencing of this T cell receptor beta chain was carried out in a study of blood T cells in healthy people across ages. General study points: There was no known CMV status for donors, so expanded clonotype changes were possibly confounded.

The authors ran a second PCR of roughly 7 to 11 cycles using a sample-barcoded 5' primer and a J-beta primer mix. Each cDNA molecule received a tag from a template-switch adaptor that had 12 random nucleotides. Via MiXCR, TCRdb re-called the 5' RACE reads, giving one row per CDR3 protein. The sample includes hundreds of thousands of distinct CDR3 sequences, roughly half of them seen just once. There are 12 residues in the CDR3. Per the germline V gene, CDR1 is MNHEY and CDR2 is SVGAGI. V trimming: 10 bases; J trimming: 4 bases; junction bases outside the gene matches: 5. This clonotype has a handful of counts. No antigen is known for it. The study isolated at least 6.5 million PBMCs from each sample.

This chain uses TRBV6-5 with TRBJ1-2; TRBD1 agrees at 8 bases. The sample consisted of blood. The source is a man aged 55 to 70 in good health. The CDR3 bases are TGTGCCATCGGGGGACAGGCCTATGGCTACACCTTC. Its translation is CAIGGQAYGYTF.